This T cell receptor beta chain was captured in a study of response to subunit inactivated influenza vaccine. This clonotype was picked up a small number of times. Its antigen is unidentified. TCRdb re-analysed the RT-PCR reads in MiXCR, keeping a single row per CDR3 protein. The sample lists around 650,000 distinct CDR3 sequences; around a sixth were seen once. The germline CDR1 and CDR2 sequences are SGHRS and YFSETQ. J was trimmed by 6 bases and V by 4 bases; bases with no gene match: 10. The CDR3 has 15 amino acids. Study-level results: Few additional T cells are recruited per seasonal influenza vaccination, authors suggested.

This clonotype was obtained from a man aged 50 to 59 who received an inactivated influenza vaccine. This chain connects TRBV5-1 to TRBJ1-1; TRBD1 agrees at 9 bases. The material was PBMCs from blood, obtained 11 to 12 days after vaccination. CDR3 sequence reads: CASSVRDRVGAEAFF. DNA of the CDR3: TGCGCCAGCAGCGTTCGGGACAGGGTAGGGGCTGAAGCTTTCTTT.